The TCR beta chain under discussion was sequenced for a study of T cells expressing NK-cell markers. Study findings and constraints: The study found dominant NKG2C+ clonotypes at about 1.0-7.0% of CD8+ T cells in several donors. These same clonotypes (in several donors) also led the CD3+CD56-NKG2C+ fraction.

About this clonotype: The antigen is undetermined.

The germline V gene encodes CDR1 MNHNS and CDR2 SASEGT. This CDR3 region has 15 residues. Researchers built TCR beta cDNA using 5'RACE template switching with UMIs. TCRdb re-called the 5' RACE reads and shows each CDR3 protein once, DNA omitted. The specimen's table records 400,000 to 550,000 distinct CDR3 sequences. The V call is TRBV6-1, the J call TRBJ2-7. The material sequenced was blood T cells: a sorted CD56 or NKG2C T cell subset, CD4+ or CD8+ T cells, or bulk PBMC T cells (not recorded which). The source is a woman aged 18-70 years in good health. CDR3 in amino acids: CASSEALWGAYEQYF.